This entry concerns a single T cell receptor beta chain. No antigen is known for it. No base quality values were provided; no much bigger clone lies one nucleotide off. These data belong to a study of T cells in pancreatic ductal adenocarcinoma (dated by TCRdb to 2017 to 2019). For the study in its entirety: Surgically resected pancreatic ductal adenocarcinoma specimens were analyzed for the quantity, spatial distribution, and characteristics of both suppressive cells and tumor-infiltrating CD8+ T cells, an effort aimed at clarifying the adaptive T-cell response occurring naturally.

The full study reports these points: More total productive templates and roughly 8-fold more unique clonotypes were found in blood samples than in tumor samples. Comparisons of clonality between tumor and blood may be biased toward lower diversity because tumors are enriched in CD45RO+ effector T cells rather than naive T cells. There was no significant difference in T-cell clonality between tumor and blood, where mean clonality was roughly 0.11 for tumors and just over 0.07 for blood. Because inoperable disease is present at presentation in most pancreatic cancer patients, the resected cohort was biased toward the minority with early-stage disease.

TCR beta CDR3 regions were amplified from genomic DNA using the immunoSEQ hsTCRB kit. High-throughput TRB CDR3 sequencing was performed on an Illumina HiSeq system. Processing in the source paper ran as follows. The immunoSEQ software was used to analyze sequencing reads, and nonproductive sequences containing premature stops or frame-shifts were removed. To calculate repertoire clonality, Shannon entropy was normalized by log2 of the number of unique productive sequences, and that value was subtracted from one. TCRdb took over this immuneACCESS table, retaining in-frame rearrangements with V and J assigned. Such tables are incomplete; in checked studies, under half of the missing clones stem from an unresolved V gene, and the remainder is unexplained. V and J calls and clone size are copied from that table; D and trimming were computed from the DNA. The sample table records about 100,000 clones; about 96% of these occur just once. The ten largest make up roughly 3% of the sample.

The CDR3 covers 13 residues, taking in both the cysteine and the phenylalanine. Kept here is only the CDR3 DNA, which spans 39 bases and is read in frame from base 1. The germline V gene gives CDR1 as MDHEN and CDR2 as SYDVKM. The junction shows trimming of 7 bases on V and 1 base on J, plus 10 bases between the germline ends. The pancreatic ductal adenocarcinoma patients who were selected had gone through surgery without receiving any neoadjuvant therapy. After peripheral blood was drawn into heparin tubes, PBMCs were separated on a histopaque density gradient and then cryopreserved in around 10% DMSO. The DNeasy Blood and Tissue Kit, with Proteinase K and RNase treatment, was used to extract genomic DNA from 7 PBMC specimens and fewer than 10 flash-frozen tumor specimens.

This sequence originates from a human donor with pancreatic ductal adenocarcinoma. Sequenced input: PBMCs. The chain uses TRBV28 and TRBJ2-5, with no confidently assigned D gene. The sequence in DNA is TGTGCCAGCAACGGTCAGGTCCAAGAGACCCAGTACTTC. This sequence encodes CASNGQVQETQYF.